Included here is one T cell receptor (beta chain) sequence, with context. The target of this receptor is not known. Base qualities are not recorded, but no much larger clone differs from it by a single base. Clipping removes 1 base from V and 5 bases from J, with 11 as the unmatched junction base count. Via the germline V gene, CDR1 is SGHVS and CDR2 FQNEAQ. The CDR3 spans 17 residues, from the cysteine through the phenylalanine. Only the CDR3 portion is preserved as DNA: 51 bases, with reading frame beginning at the first base. The trial excluded patients who had a history of autoimmune disease or who were on systemic immunosuppression. Peripheral blood for TCR sequencing was collected from all dose cohorts at baseline, on cycle 4 day 1, and on cycle 7 day 1. The samples were drawn from a first-in-human, open-label, multicenter phase I dose-escalation trial of ivuxolimab. Adults with locally advanced or metastatic melanoma, renal cell carcinoma, hepatocellular carcinoma or head and neck squamous cell carcinoma were enrolled in the trial. Before TCR sequencing, CD4+ T cells and CD8+ T cells were sorted from peripheral blood as separate populations.

This sample is part of a study of OX40 agonist ivuxolimab in advanced cancers. Regarding the complete study: The costimulatory receptor OX40 (CD134) was targeted by ivuxolimab, a fully human IgG2 agonistic monoclonal antibody. Three dose-escalation patients achieved partial responses, one with hepatocellular carcinoma and two with cutaneous melanoma. The point of sequencing TCRbeta in the periphery was to test whether ivuxolimab changed TCR sequence diversity and drove clonal T-cell expansion. Patients were allowed to have had prior anti-PD-1, anti-PD-L1 or anti-CTLA-4 therapy, and 40% to 45% of the dose-escalation patients had been treated with checkpoint inhibitors. The paper reports the monotherapy dose-escalation portion (N ≈ 50 patients) of the phase I ivuxolimab trial. Among the roughly 50 dose-escalation patients, approximately 20 had hepatocellular carcinoma, roughly 15 melanoma, 9 renal cell carcinoma and 9 head and neck cancer. In the dose-escalation cohort, around four fifths of patients were male, and the mean age was roughly 60 years, with a range of about 23 to 90. Intravenous ivuxolimab was administered to patients every 2 weeks at six dose levels: 0.01, 0.1, 0.3, 1.5, 3 and 10 mg/kg. Results the study describes overall, beyond this receptor: Low levels of normalized T-cell clonal expansion were also seen in some nonresponding patients. At doses from 0.1 to 3.0 mg/kg, clonal expansion was seen in both CD4+ and CD8+ blood T cells between baseline and week 6. On average, CD8+ T cells showed more expanded clones than CD4+ T cells after ivuxolimab. In the 0.1-3.0 mg/kg groups, partial responders were among the patients with the lowest normalized peripheral clonal expansion, particularly in CD8+ T cells. The antigen specificity of the peripheral T cells that underwent clonal expansion was not determined.

To sequence the TCRbeta CDR3 region, genomic DNA was isolated from the sorted cells. The immunoSEQ Assay was used to sequence the TCRbeta CDR3 regions. TCRdb took over this immuneACCESS table, retaining in-frame rearrangements with V and J assigned. Such tables are incomplete; in checked studies, under half of the missing clones stem from an unresolved V gene, and the remainder is unexplained. The table for this sample lists about 68,000 clones; about 82% of them were counted only once. Clones ranked in the top ten supply approximately 7% of the sample. Sample: CD4+ or CD8+ T cells sorted from blood, taken in a trial of the OX40 agonist ivuxolimab. The rearranged segments are TRBV7-8 and TRBJ2-5, and TRBD2 matches 9 of the central bases. The receptor was isolated from an adult with an advanced solid tumor such as melanoma, head and neck, liver or kidney cancer. DNA sequence: TGTGCCAGCAGCTTAGGGTTGACTAGCGGCATTGCGGAGACCCAGTACTTC. This translates into CASSLGLTSGIAETQYF.